These 9 T cell receptor beta chains share one sample of origin, sequenced in a study of cytomegalovirus exposure and HLA in healthy donors. The PCR was carried out with 60 Vbeta primers and 13 Jbeta primers. The assay was immunoSEQ multiplex PCR, and TCRdb's table has in-frame clones only and misses some. The sample contains about 170,000 clones, around 85% of which appear only once. Sequencing was carried out using PBMCs. The receptors stem from a boy aged 2 to 10 in good health and CMV-seronegative.

This sequence joins TRBV7-6 and TRBJ1-6; D remains unclear. Germline loops: CDR1 SGHVS, CDR2 FNYEAQ. The CDR3 is 14 residues long. The germline V and J ends were trimmed by 5 bases and 6 bases, with 11 bases remaining between them. CDR3 residues: CASSLGPPNSPLHF. The CDR3, as DNA: TGTGCCAGCAGCCTCGGTCCCCCTAATTCACCCCTCCACTTT.

The gene calls are TRBV7-9 and TRBJ2-3, with unresolved D. The germline V gene has CDR1 SEHNR and CDR2 FQNEAQ (reference sequence). The ends were cut back, 3 bases at V and 0 bases at J, with 13 bases in the middle. The CDR3 is 16 amino acids. Written as DNA, the CDR3 is TGTGCCAGCAGCTTCCCCGAATTAACTAGCACAGATACGCAGTATTTT. It is translated as CASSFPELTSTDTQYF.

This chain uses TRBV10-1 with TRBJ2-5; TRBD1 aligns across 12 bases. This CDR3 is 15 amino acids long. V was pared by 6 bases and J by 6 bases, with 8 bases of the junction left unmatched. CDR1 WNHNN and CDR2 SYGVQD come from the germline V gene (reference sequence). CDR3: CASSSGTGGAKTQYF. The DNA of the CDR3 is TGCGCCAGCAGCTCCGGGACAGGGGGCGCAAAGACCCAGTACTTC.

The table lists this clone with a few counts. The chain carries TRBV6-5 and TRBJ1-1; possibly TRBD1 for D (6 bases). Germline V lookup: CDR1 MNHEY, CDR2 SVGAGI. The germline V and J ends were trimmed by 10 bases and 2 bases, with 11 bases remaining between them. The CDR3 has 12 residues. In DNA, the CDR3 is TGTGCCACCCCGACAGGAAACACTGAAGCTTTCTTT. This translates into CATPTGNTEAFF.

The chain combines TRBV2 with TRBJ1-2; the match to TRBD1 covers 8 bases. CDR1 and CDR2 (germline): SNHLY, FYNNEI. The trim removed 6 bases at V and 5 bases at J, leaving 5 bases unmatched. The CDR3 loop spans 13 amino acids. The CDR3 DNA follows: TGTGCCAGCAGCAGGACAGGGAGGTATGGCTACACCTTC. Amino acids: CASSRTGRYGYTF.

This rearrangement joins TRBV7-2 to TRBJ1-1, with a tentative D call TRBD1 (6 bases). V lost 6 bases, J lost 6 bases, and 17 bases lay in between. Germline CDR1 is SGHTA and CDR2 is FQGNSA. The CDR3 runs to 14 residues. The chain's CDR3 is CASRLGQQGAEAFF. For the CDR3, the DNA is TGTGCCAGCAGGCTAGGACAGCAGGGCGCTGAAGCTTTCTTT.

The gene calls are TRBV6-4 and TRBJ2-1; 7 positions agree with TRBD2. J lost 5 bases, V lost 5 bases, and 3 bases had no gene match. The germline gives CDR1 MRHNA, CDR2 SNTAGT. The CDR3 runs 13 residues. CDR3 protein: CASSTGTNNEQFF. CDR3 nucleotides: TGTGCCAGCAGTACCGGGACTAACAATGAGCAGTTCTTC.

This clone is a singleton in its sample. This chain uses TRBV2 with TRBJ1-4; no definite D call. CDR3 size: 13 residues. The germline V gene has CDR1 SNHLY and CDR2 FYNNEI. Trimming left V 8 bases short and J 0 bases short, with 7 bases between. CDR3 in DNA: TGTGCCAGCGGAGGGCCAACTAATGAAAAACTGTTTTTT. Its translation: CASGGPTNEKLFF.

The chain joins TRBV12-5 to TRBJ2-2; 14 bases line up with TRBD2. Trimming at V came to 9 bases and at J to 8 bases, leaving 8 bases not matched to a gene. The CDR3 extends over 15 amino acids. Germline V gene sequence: CDR1 LGHNT, CDR2 FRNRAP. The DNA of the CDR3 is TGTGCTAGCTCGGGGACTAGCGGGAGTCCTGGGGAGCTGTTTTTT. Encoded protein: CASSGTSGSPGELFF.